These T cell receptor beta chains were read from a single sample in a study of blood T cells in healthy people across ages. TCRdb redid the calling of the 5' RACE reads with MiXCR, one entry per CDR3 protein. This table has about 720,000 distinct CDR3 sequences, 22% appearing once. The sequencing input was blood. These receptors all stem from a man between 65 and 85 years old in good health. Each CDR3 is given with its conserved first and last residue. A D gene is named only where the DNA matches it firmly. The size of a clone is reported for some rows only, either as once, few or many, or as a class for expanded clones.

j_gene	d_gene	abundance	v_gene	CDR3aa	CDR3nt
TRBJ2-1	TRBD2	few	TRBV7-2	CASSSTRGGASEQFF	TGTGCCAGCAGCTCTACTCGCGGGGGGGCCTCTGAGCAGTTCTTC
TRBJ1-1	-	-	TRBV7-9	CASSLGAGNGEAFF	TGTGCCAGCAGCCTCGGGGCGGGGAATGGTGAAGCTTTCTTT
TRBJ2-5	TRBD2	-	TRBV5-1	CASAVAGGPRETQYF	TGCGCCAGCGCTGTAGCGGGGGGTCCCCGAGAGACCCAGTACTTC
TRBJ2-1	TRBD2	few	TRBV12-3/TRBV12-4	CASSLAGAPYNEQFF	TGTGCCAGCAGTCTAGCGGGAGCCCCCTACAATGAGCAGTTCTTC
TRBJ2-5	-	few	TRBV5-1	CASSLSTPRLETQYF	TGCGCCAGCAGCCTATCGACACCCAGGCTAGAGACCCAGTACTTC
TRBJ2-5	-	-	TRBV12-3/TRBV12-4	CASSYQNRETQYF	TGTGCCAGCAGTTACCAAAACCGAGAGACCCAGTACTTC
TRBJ2-3	TRBD1	few	TRBV5-1	CASSRDRGTDTQCF	TGCGCCAGCAGCCGGGACAGGGGAACAGATACGCAGTGTTTT
TRBJ2-3	-	once	TRBV20-1	CSARSLAISTDTQYF	TGCAGTGCTAGATCGCTAGCGATAAGCACAGATACGCAGTATTTT
TRBJ1-2	-	many	TRBV5-1	CASSIETANYGYTF	TGCGCCAGCAGCATCGAGACGGCTAACTATGGCTACACCTTC
TRBJ1-4	-	few	TRBV20-1	CSASYGGAYEKLFF	TGCAGTGCTAGTTATGGGGGGGCGTATGAAAAACTGTTTTTT
TRBJ1-2	-	few	TRBV28	CASSLRQAGHGYTF	TGTGCCAGCAGTCTCCGACAGGCTGGCCATGGCTACACCTTC
TRBJ2-5	-	few	TRBV6-6	CASRTTGEGAKETQYF	TGTGCCAGCAGAACCACAGGGGAGGGGGCCAAAGAGACCCAGTACTTC
TRBJ1-5	TRBD1	many	TRBV5-8	CASRSTGNQPQHF	TGTGCCAGCAGGTCGACAGGGAATCAGCCCCAGCATTTT
TRBJ1-1	TRBD1	few	TRBV6-5	CASSPGTGVFNTEAFF	TGTGCCAGCAGTCCCGGGACAGGGGTTTTTAACACTGAAGCTTTCTTT
TRBJ1-3	-	few	TRBV7-2	CASSTPPSSGNTIYF	TGTGCCAGCAGCACCCCGCCCAGCTCTGGAAACACCATATATTTT
TRBJ1-2	TRBD1	-	TRBV7-3	CASSLQPTGVSGYTF	TGTGCCAGCAGCTTACAGCCGACAGGGGTCTCTGGCTACACCTTC
TRBJ2-5	-	-	TRBV14	CASSQGHGSQTQYF	TGTGCCAGCAGCCAAGGTCACGGATCCCAGACCCAGTACTTC
TRBJ1-1	-	-	TRBV5-1	CASSFLTGLNTEAFF	TGCGCCAGCAGCTTCTTGACAGGATTGAACACTGAAGCTTTCTTT
TRBJ1-2	TRBD1	few	TRBV20-1	CSARSTGENYGYTF	TGCAGTGCTAGATCCACAGGGGAAAACTATGGCTACACCTTC
TRBJ2-3	-	many	TRBV5-5	CASSLEVGTDTQYF	TGTGCCAGCAGCTTGGAGGTTGGCACAGATACGCAGTATTTT
TRBJ1-2	-	-	TRBV11-2	CASTPAGTLSYGHTF	TGTGCCAGCACCCCGGCCGGGACCCTGTCCTATGGCCACACCTTC
TRBJ1-4	-	few	TRBV7-9	CASSLSSGAGNEKRFF	TGTGCCAGCAGCTTATCCTCGGGGGCGGGGAATGAAAAACGGTTTTTT
TRBJ2-3	-	few	TRBV5-6	CASSGSRGGDTQYF	TGTGCCAGCAGCGGCAGCAGGGGAGGAGATACGCAGTATTTT
TRBJ2-7	TRBD1	-	TRBV6-6	CASSYYPGQGYEQYF	TGTGCCAGCAGTTACTATCCGGGACAGGGCTACGAGCAGTACTTC
TRBJ1-1	-	few	TRBV10-3	CAISELDMNTEAFF	TGTGCCATCAGTGAGTTGGACATGAACACTGAAGCTTTCTTT
TRBJ2-7	-	few	TRBV4-3	CASSKGQYEQYF	TGCGCCAGCAGTAAAGGACAGTACGAGCAGTACTTC
TRBJ1-2	-	-	TRBV12-3/TRBV12-4	CASSLGRAGGYTF	TGTGCCAGCAGTTTGGGCAGGGCTGGGGGCTACACCTTC
TRBJ1-5	-	few	TRBV2	CASSGLNSNQPQHF	TGTGCCAGCAGTGGCCTGAATAGCAATCAGCCCCAGCATTTT
TRBJ2-1	TRBD1	few	TRBV5-5	CASSLQTTGVVQFF	TGTGCCAGCAGCTTGCAGACGACAGGGGTGGTGCAGTTCTTC
TRBJ2-5	-	-	TRBV19	CASSVPSKGRETQYF	TGTGCCAGTAGTGTTCCTAGTAAGGGCAGGGAGACCCAGTACTTC
TRBJ2-3	-	many	TRBV18	CASSPLISTDTQYF	TGTGCCAGCAGCCCCTTAATTTCCACAGATACGCAGTATTTT
TRBJ2-2	TRBD2	-	TRBV10-2	CALGPAGGPNTGELFF	TGCGCCCTGGGACCAGCGGGGGGACCGAACACCGGGGAGCTGTTTTTT
TRBJ2-5	-	many	TRBV7-9	CASSLQHQYQETQYF	TGTGCCAGCAGCCTCCAACACCAGTACCAAGAGACCCAGTACTTC
TRBJ2-3	TRBD2	-	TRBV10-1	CASSEFPAGGLSANTQYF	TGCGCCAGCAGTGAGTTTCCAGCGGGGGGCCTTTCGGCAAATACGCAGTATTTT
TRBJ2-1	TRBD1	-	TRBV6-5	CASSFSAGGSLNEQFF	TGTGCCAGCAGTTTCTCAGCAGGGGGCAGCCTCAATGAGCAGTTCTTC
TRBJ2-5	TRBD1	few	TRBV9	CASSTSTGEDETQYF	TGTGCCAGCAGCACTTCTACAGGGGAAGATGAGACCCAGTACTTC
TRBJ2-3	-	few	TRBV12-3/TRBV12-4	CASRLSGARSTDTQYF	TGTGCCAGCAGGCTCTCGGGGGCCCGAAGCACAGATACGCAGTATTTT
TRBJ2-3	TRBD2	-	TRBV11-2	CATPRREGTDTQYF	TGTGCCACCCCAAGGCGGGAGGGGACAGATACGCAGTATTTT
TRBJ2-3	-	-	TRBV20-1	CSARKVLTDTQYF	TGCAGTGCTAGAAAAGTTTTGACAGATACGCAGTATTTT
TRBJ1-1	TRBD1	once	TRBV20-1	CSARPRQGINTEAFF	TGCAGTGCTAGACCGAGACAGGGGATTAACACTGAAGCTTTCTTT
TRBJ2-7	TRBD1	few	TRBV2	CASRADRGEEQYF	TGTGCCAGCAGAGCAGACAGGGGAGAAGAGCAGTACTTC
TRBJ2-7	TRBD1	-	TRBV11-2	CASSLTGTGGSYEQYF	TGTGCCAGCAGCTTAACCGGGACAGGGGGTTCCTACGAGCAGTACTTC
TRBJ1-1	-	few	TRBV2	CASLREGNTEAFF	TGTGCCAGCCTGAGGGAGGGAAACACTGAAGCTTTCTTT
TRBJ2-1	TRBD2	-	TRBV12-3/TRBV12-4	CASSPSGRTNEQFF	TGTGCCAGCAGTCCTAGCGGGAGGACGAATGAGCAGTTCTTC
TRBJ1-1	TRBD1	few	TRBV5-1	CASSYIGQGLKNTEAFF	TGCGCCAGCAGCTATATAGGACAGGGGTTGAAGAACACTGAAGCTTTCTTT
TRBJ2-4	TRBD2	-	TRBV5-1	CASSSGRALTKNIQYF	TGCGCCAGCTCCAGCGGGAGGGCCTTGACAAAAAACATTCAGTACTTC
TRBJ1-1	-	few	TRBV28	CASRHPSGAEAFF	TGTGCCAGCAGGCATCCCAGCGGGGCTGAAGCTTTCTTT
TRBJ1-2	TRBD1	-	TRBV20-1	CSANRGMGSGGYTF	TGCAGTGCTAACAGGGGCATGGGGTCCGGCGGCTACACCTTC
TRBJ1-2	TRBD1	once	TRBV7-2	CASSTETGVPLSNYGYTF	TGTGCCAGCAGCACCGAGACAGGGGTCCCTCTCAGCAACTATGGCTACACCTTC
TRBJ1-1	TRBD1	few	TRBV12-3/TRBV12-4	CASRNTGGNTEAFF	TGTGCCAGCAGAAACACAGGGGGGAACACTGAAGCTTTCTTT
TRBJ2-7	TRBD2	few	TRBV3-1	CASSPTSGGRSSYEQYF	TGTGCCAGCAGCCCTACTAGCGGGGGGCGAAGCTCCTACGAGCAGTACTTC
TRBJ2-1	TRBD2	-	TRBV5-1	CASSLDLGTNNEQFF	TGCGCCAGCAGCTTGGATCTCGGGACTAACAATGAGCAGTTCTTC
TRBJ2-4	-	-	TRBV2	CASSEAHGPRTGNIQYF	TGTGCCAGCAGTGAAGCGCACGGACCCAGAACGGGGAACATTCAGTACTTC
TRBJ1-1	-	-	TRBV20-1	CSASNKASVNTEAFF	TGCAGTGCTAGTAATAAGGCCTCAGTGAACACTGAAGCTTTCTTT
TRBJ2-5	-	few	TRBV29-1	CSVDKQTETQYF	TGCAGCGTTGACAAGCAGACAGAGACCCAGTACTTC
TRBJ1-1	-	-	TRBV18	CASSSRRDRQANTEAFF	TGTGCCAGCTCATCGCGACGAGACAGACAGGCAAACACTGAAGCTTTCTTT
TRBJ2-5	TRBD2	-	TRBV13	CASSPLTSGAETQYF	TGTGCCAGCAGCCCCCTTACTAGCGGGGCAGAGACCCAGTACTTC
TRBJ1-2	-	-	TRBV12-3/TRBV12-4	CASSLANNYGYTF	TGTGCCAGCAGTTTAGCAAATAACTATGGCTACACCTTC